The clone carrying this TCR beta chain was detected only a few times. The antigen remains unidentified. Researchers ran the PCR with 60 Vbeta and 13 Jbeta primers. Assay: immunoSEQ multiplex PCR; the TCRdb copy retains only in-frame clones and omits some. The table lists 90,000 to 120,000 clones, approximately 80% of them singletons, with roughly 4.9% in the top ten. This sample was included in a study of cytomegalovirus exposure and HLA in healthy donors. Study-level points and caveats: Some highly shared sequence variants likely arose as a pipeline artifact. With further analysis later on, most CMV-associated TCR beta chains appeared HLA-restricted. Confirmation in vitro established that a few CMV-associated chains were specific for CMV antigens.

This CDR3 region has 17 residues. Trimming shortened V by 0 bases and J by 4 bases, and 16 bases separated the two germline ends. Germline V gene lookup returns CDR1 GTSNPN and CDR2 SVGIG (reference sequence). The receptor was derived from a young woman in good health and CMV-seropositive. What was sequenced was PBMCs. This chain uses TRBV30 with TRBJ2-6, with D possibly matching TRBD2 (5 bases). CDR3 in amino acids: CAWSVTRGPGGANVLTF. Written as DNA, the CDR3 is TGTGCCTGGAGTGTGACAAGAGGGCCGGGAGGGGCCAACGTCCTGACTTTC.